The present TCR beta chain was sequenced within a study of cytomegalovirus exposure and HLA in healthy donors (dated by TCRdb to the late 2010s). Some background on the complete study: In an earlier analysis of about 560 of the donors, 276 Gb of sequence data and 120 million or so unique TCR beta sequences from approximately 180 million T cells were reported. An earlier analysis of fewer than 700 of the donors applied high-throughput TCR beta sequencing to assess whether each TCR beta V gene segment acted as functional or pseudogenic. All discovery cohort repertoires had been generated using a single sequencing platform. The study was designed to test whether signatures of past pathogen exposure could be identified by cataloging public T cell receptors. In addition to the first cohort of 666 subjects, a separate validation cohort of approximately 120 different subjects was used. An early release covering roughly 640 HLA-typed donors comprised approximately 300 gigabases of sequencing data and 85 million to 100 million unique TCR sequences. Because of strong linkage in the cohort, five DR-DQ haplotypes were treated as single units for association and clustering. The study combined high-throughput TCR immunosequencing, statistical association of individual TCRs with disease status, and machine learning to predict cytomegalovirus infection status. In the later analysis, no new phenotypic data were used to find candidate immune exposures; instead, reliance was placed on TCR beta sequences and their occurrence across donors. In a later genetic analysis, genome-wide SNP genotypes for about 55% of the roughly 670 donors were used, and that subset was treated as a discovery cohort. HLA typing covered class I and class II loci at four-digit resolution. The number of typed donors differed by locus: about 629-630 for A, B, C, DRB1 and DQB1; approximately 540 for DQA1; 606 for DPA1; and roughly 490 for DPB1. In a later analysis, previously published TCR beta repertoires from several hundred donors were re-analyzed and high-resolution HLA genotyping was added so that TCR occurrence patterns could be studied. The T cell repertoires of 550 to 850 subjects were profiled by immunosequencing and related to cytomegalovirus serostatus. Among the roughly 400 genotyped donors, approximately 82% belonged to the genetic ancestry cluster associated with self-reported Caucasian donors. Alongside the repertoire data, information on donor age, sex, ethnicity and CMV serostatus was compiled. On average, about 200,000 unique TCR beta nucleotide sequences were sequenced per donor among 398 genotyped donors of the cohort, with about 19% of those sequences being non-productive.

The paper as a whole reports these results and caveats: Compared with the approximately 670-donor mean, donors in an Asian-associated ancestry cluster had fewer N-insertions in productive TCRs, according to a later genetic analysis. Most TCR sequences were observed very rarely across donors, whereas some public TCRs were present in many individuals. According to a later analysis, most CMV-associated TCR beta chains appeared to be HLA-restricted, and the HLA associations seemed to be driven largely by CMV exposure. The cohort was sequenced for TCR beta chains only, and without alpha or paired-chain data the features that could be detected were limited. For the cohort, immune exposure information was limited to CMV serostatus. The classifier was reported to diagnose cytomegalovirus status with high specificity and sensitivity in both the original and validation cohorts. Because HLA typing was missing for some donors at each locus, association tests included only the typed subset. A group of highly shared sequence variants was considered likely to be a technical artifact of the sequencing pipeline. According to a later analysis, TCR association rates differed among HLA loci, with DRB1 alleles showing the most associated TCRs and HLA-C alleles showing the fewest. In a later analysis, HLA-associated TCR beta chains showed more clonal expansion and lower generation probabilities than non-associated chains that were equally common. An earlier analysis of some 560 of the donors showed that most TCR beta V segments appeared in productive rearrangements either about 90% or about 30% of the time, which broadly matched IMGT annotations. The study gave a list of about 160 TCR beta chains associated with cytomegalovirus. The authors suggested that the approach could potentially be extended to other disease states and immunological phenotypes. A later analysis associated 15,000 to 20,000 TCR beta sequences with specific HLA alleles at a false discovery rate of 0.05. V-gene and J-gene trimming of TCR beta chains was associated with a missense DCLRE1C variant in a later genetic analysis, and the association was replicated in an independent cohort. Correlated functional status among segregating V segments might reflect linkage disequilibrium, but an unknown experimental factor could not be ruled out. The presence/absence analyses assumed that sequencing depth was roughly uniform across donors, and that assumption may not be true. A later analysis reported that several top co-occurrence clusters appeared linked to parvovirus B19, influenza, CMV and Epstein-Barr virus. The earlier analysis of 587 of the donors excluded fewer than 20 rarely observed V segments, including chromosome 9 orphons, because counts were too low. Because the 87-base-pair reads could not distinguish some IMGT-functional V segments, including TRBV6-2 and TRBV6-3, those segments were excluded. In vitro tests confirmed that three of the cytomegalovirus-associated TCR beta chains recognize cytomegalovirus antigens. A further reported finding was that TCR beta sequences accurately predicted the HLA-A and HLA-B alleles for most subjects in the first cohort. When HLA alleles, especially DR and DQ, strongly co-occurred, attributing TCR associations to individual alleles was difficult.

Receptor amplification or capture employed the immunoSEQ multiplex PCR assay. The multiplex PCR relied on a mix of 60 forward primers for TCR Vbeta segments and 13 reverse primers for TCR Jbeta segments. The CDR3 region of rearranged TCR beta genes was amplified from genomic DNA with a multiplex PCR assay. The amplified TCR beta libraries were sequenced on the Illumina HiSeq System as 87-base-pair reads. The paper's data handling went like this. In a later analysis, roughly 80 million unique TCR beta chains were counted across the roughly 670 repertoires, and roughly 11 million of these chains were shared by at least two donors. To remove PCR and sequencing errors, raw reads were error-corrected and collapsed into unique sequences using a nearest-neighbor algorithm that merged closely related sequences. To assign V, D and J gene segments, CDR3 sequences were aligned to IMGT reference sequences. For a sequence to be retained, at least a six-nucleotide match to both a V gene segment and a J gene segment was required. A rearrangement was called productive if the CDR3 had no stop codons and remained in frame with V and J, and every other rearrangement was called non-productive. CDR3 was defined by IMGT convention, running from the second conserved V-encoded cysteine to the conserved J-encoded phenylalanine. Sequences without an unambiguous match to a single V gene segment were excluded from the earlier analysis of over 500 of the donors. An earlier analysis of several hundred of the donors called V segments functional above 56.7% productive rearrangements and segregating when the between-donor standard deviation exceeded 5%. To diagnose cytomegalovirus status from the catalog of TCR beta chain sequences, a statistical classification framework was built. In a later analysis, V and J genes were assigned by comparing TCR nucleotide sequences against IMGT/GENE-DB human TR gene sequences. Using the TCRdist pipeline, a later analysis assigned CDR3 sequences along with most-parsimonious VDJ recombination scenarios. In a later analysis, each TCR beta chain was defined by its CDR3 amino acid sequence together with its V-gene family, and reads lacking a unique V-gene family were excluded. To address suspected cross-contamination and a sequencing artifact, a later analysis removed roughly 580 highly shared, low-generation-probability nucleotide sequences. In a later analysis, a clonal expansion index was calculated for each public chain from normalized within-repertoire ranks of inferred template counts. In a later analysis, generation probabilities were computed with a VDJ recombination model fitted to out-of-frame rearrangements, and the resulting probabilities were checked against IGoR. In a later analysis, TCR-TCR, TCR-HLA and TCR-CMV co-occurrence was scored with hypergeometric tests, and a repertoire-size bias correction was applied to TCR pairs. False discovery rates were estimated in a later analysis by permuting HLA or CMV assignments 20 times. In a later analysis, co-occurring TCRs were grouped with DBSCAN, and TCRdist sequence similarity was added when clustering was performed within HLA-allele-positive subsets. Repertoires with fewer than 30,000 or more than 120,000 public chains, plus five repertoires with anomalous nucleotide sharing, were excluded from co-occurrence clustering. TCRdb obtained this table from immuneACCESS and retained in-frame rearrangements with V and J assigned. These tables miss some clones; where compared with another copy, unresolved V genes account for less than half of the shortfall, and the remainder is unexplained. From that table come the V and J calls and clone size; the DNA was used to work out D and trimming. For this sample there are 150,000 to 200,000 clones; about 80% appear just once. The ten largest clones represent approximately 1.5% of the sample.

For this clone: Its antigen remains unidentified. Per-nucleotide qualities are absent, and no much larger clonotype sits a single base away.

Looking up the germline V gene yields CDR1 MDHEN and CDR2 SYDVKM. Germline trimming: 5 bases from V, 5 bases from J; junction bases outside gene matches: 11. The CDR3 contains 15 residues, cysteine and phenylalanine counted. Only the CDR3 part of the read is kept: 45 bases, read in frame from the first base. The cohort consisted of some 730 healthy bone marrow donors. At the time of sampling, all cohort members were nominally healthy, though unrecorded immune exposures were likely present. The donor tested CMV seronegative and was one of the 352 seronegative cohort members. Every donor gave a peripheral blood sample, and the peripheral blood mononuclear cells from that sample were used for TCR beta sequencing. Genomic DNA was extracted from the blood cell samples with the Qiagen DNeasy Blood Extraction Kit.

The sequence joins TRBV28 to TRBJ2-5; 7 middle bases align to TRBD2. Sequenced material: PBMCs. The sequence came from a man aged 35-49 years in good health and CMV-seronegative. The CDR3 sequence is CASSPPTSARETQYF. The DNA sequence follows: TGTGCCAGCAGTCCCCCCACTAGCGCCCGGGAGACCCAGTACTTC.